The source of this T cell receptor (beta chain) is a study of T cells in narcolepsy. About the research overall: Donors had narcolepsy type 1 or type 2, or were healthy controls. Study findings and constraints: Autoreactive HCRT-specific and TRIB2-specific clonotypes were marked in same-patient CSF-versus-blood CD4+ comparisons. Reportedly, autoreactive clonotypes were serially detected in patients' blood but not controls'. Some memory CD4+ repertoires had no autoreactive clone sequences.

A remark on this clone: Its antigen is still unknown.

Germline CDR1 and CDR2: MNHNS and SASEGT. The V end lost 5 bases, the J end lost 2 bases, and 10 bases lay between the germline ends. This CDR3 region has 14 residues. Only in-frame clones appear in the TCRdb table, and some are missing; sequencing was by immunoSEQ multiplex PCR. The table lists about 40,000 clones, approximately 85% of them singletons. The chain is built from TRBV6-1 and TRBJ1-5; a possible D gene is TRBD1 (5 bases). This TCR came from a human donor with narcolepsy. The specimen was CD45RA- memory CD4+ T cells from PBMCs. CDR3 DNA sequence: TGTGCCAGCAGTCCCCTGGGGGGCAATCAGCCCCAGCATTTT. It translates to CASSPLGGNQPQHF.